This record looks at one TCR beta chain sequence and its context. Its antigen is not known. Analyses pooled second doses at about 4 or about 12 weeks. These data originate in a study of T cell responses to AZD1222 COVID-19 vaccine. Points from the study as a whole: Close to half of all spike-specific TCRs reportedly target regions of the variants that are unmutated. It was only after the peak T cell response that any repertoires were sampled.

CDR1 and CDR2 from the germline V gene are MNHEY and SVGAGI. The CDR3 extends over 13 amino acids. Trimming stripped 6 bases from V and 7 bases from J, with 15 bases between. Assay used: immunoSEQ multiplex PCR; TCRdb lists only in-frame clones, some missing. The repertoire includes around 150,000 clones, 75% to 95% of them detected once, and around 2.9% sits in the top ten. Sequencing used peripheral blood, obtained 28 days after the second AZD1222 dose. The sequence was collected from an adult who received the AZD1222 COVID-19 vaccine. The chain employs TRBV6-5 and TRBJ1-1; D unclear. The CDR3 sequence: CASRETLVDEAFF. DNA for the CDR3: TGTGCCAGCAGAGAGACCCTCGTCGATGAAGCTTTCTTT.